This TCR beta chain was identified in a study of cytomegalovirus exposure and HLA in healthy donors. Across the study: The 650 to 850 first-cohort repertoires and the 95 to 150 validation repertoires shared the same platform, a later analysis reported. Regarding the study as a whole: Researchers counted roughly 150 TCR beta chains as cytomegalovirus-associated.

Comment on this clone: Its antigen is not known.

Profiled with immunoSEQ multiplex PCR; TCRdb holds only in-frame clones, not every one. The data show roughly 240,000 clones, around nine tenths seen once. The source of this sequence is a young man in good health and CMV-seronegative. The sample was PBMCs.

In DNA form, the CDR3 reads TGTGCCAGCAGCTCCCACGGGGATGGCTACAATGAGCAGTTCTTC. This gives the protein CASSSHGDGYNEQFF. The V gene is TRBV13, the J gene TRBJ2-1; maybe TRBD2 (5 bases). The CDR3 extends over 15 amino acids. Per germline, CDR1 PRHDT and CDR2 FYEKMQ (reference sequence). Trimming removed 4 bases from V and 3 bases from J, with 13 bases in between.